This TCR beta chain was profiled in a study of cytomegalovirus exposure and HLA in healthy donors. Across the whole study: From HLA-typed donors, an early data release held 70 million to 100 million unique TCRs.

Turning to this clone: Its antigen remains unidentified.

Regarding the study as a whole: In a later analysis, at a false discovery rate of 0.05, over 15,000 TCR beta sequences were associated with HLA alleles.

This CDR3 is 12 amino acids long. Germline CDR1 reads SQVTM; CDR2 reads ANQGSEA. The V gene end was trimmed by 1 base and the J gene end by 7 bases; junction bases not matched to a gene: 0. The study ran its PCR with 60 Vbeta and 13 Jbeta primers. In the authors' workflow: A later analysis tallied 80 million to 100 million unique TCR beta chains, 9 million to 12 million of them shared. Sequencing was performed with immunoSEQ multiplex PCR; in TCRdb, only in-frame clones are kept and a portion is missing. V, J and clone size were drawn from that table, and D and trimming were deduced from the DNA. Altogether approximately 160,000 clones are present, 81% being singletons, with the ten largest covering 1% to 1.5%.

The gene calls are TRBV29-1 and TRBJ1-2, with TRBD1 matching over 10 bases. The sequenced sample was PBMCs. The TCR was taken from a man aged 50-60 years in good health and CMV-seropositive. The CDR3 spells CSVEGTGGGYTF. The CDR3, as DNA: TGCAGCGTTGAAGGGACAGGGGGTGGCTACACCTTC. Full variable domain (rest looked up from reference TRBV29-1 and TRBJ1-2): SAVISQKPSRDICQRGTSLTIQCQVDSQVTMMFWYRQQPGQSLTLIATANQGSEATYESGFVIDKFPISRPNLTFSTLTVSNMSPEDSSIYLCSVEGTGGGYTFGSGTRLTVV.